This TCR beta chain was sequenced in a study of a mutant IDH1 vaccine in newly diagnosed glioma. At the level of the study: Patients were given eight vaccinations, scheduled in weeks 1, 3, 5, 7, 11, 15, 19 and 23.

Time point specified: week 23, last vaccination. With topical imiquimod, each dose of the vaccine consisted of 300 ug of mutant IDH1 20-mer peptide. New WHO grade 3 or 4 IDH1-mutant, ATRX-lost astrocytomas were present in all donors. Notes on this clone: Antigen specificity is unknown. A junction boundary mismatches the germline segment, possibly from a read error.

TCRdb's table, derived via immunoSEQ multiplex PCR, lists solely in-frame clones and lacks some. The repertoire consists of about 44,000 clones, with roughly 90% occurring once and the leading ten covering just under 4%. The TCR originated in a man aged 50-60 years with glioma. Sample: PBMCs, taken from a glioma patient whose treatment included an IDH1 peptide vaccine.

In nucleotides, the CDR3 is TGTGCTAGCAGCTTAGGGAGCAGCCAAGAGACCCAGTACTTC. It codes for CASSLGSSQETQYF. J is TRBJ2-5 and V is TRBV7-7; TRBD2 might be the D (5 bases). This CDR3 is 14 amino acids long. CDR1 SSHAT and CDR2 FNYEAQ come from the germline V gene (reference sequence). The whole variable domain, filled in from reference TRBV7-7 and TRBJ2-5, reads GAGVSQSPRYKVTKRGQDVTLRCDPISSHATLYWYQQALGQGPEFLTYFNYEAQPDKSGLPSDRFSAERPEGSISTLTIQRTEQRDSAMYRCASSLGSSQETQYFGPGTRLLVL.